Below are 25 T cell receptor beta chains sequenced from a single sample in a study of cytomegalovirus exposure and HLA in healthy donors. With 60 Vbeta and 13 Jbeta primers, the PCR was carried out. Clones were read by immunoSEQ multiplex PCR, and TCRdb kept only the in-frame ones, dropping some. The table has about 160,000 clones, 85% seen once. Input material: PBMCs. These receptors were obtained from a boy aged 2 to 10 in good health and CMV-seronegative.

This clone was counted between two and nine times. CDR3 DNA: TGTGCCAGTAGTACCTTGAATAGCTCCTACAATGAGCAGTTCTTC. Translating it yields CASSTLNSSYNEQFF. The rearrangement links TRBV19 to TRBJ2-1; no definite D call. CDR1 and CDR2 (germline): LNHDA, SQIVND (reference sequence). CDR3 length: 15 residues. Trimming stripped 4 bases from V and 0 bases from J, with 10 bases between.

The rearrangement joins TRBV27 to TRBJ2-1, with TRBD2 as a possible D gene (6 bases). The CDR3 consists of 17 residues. Between the trimmed V and J ends, which lost 2 bases and 0 bases, there was a span of 14 bases. Looked up from germline, CDR1 is MNHEY and CDR2 is SMNVEV (reference sequence). CDR3 nucleotide sequence: TGTGCCAGCAGTTTACCCCGGGGAGGAGGCTCCTACAATGAGCAGTTCTTC. Residues: CASSLPRGGGSYNEQFF.

The J gene is TRBJ2-5, the V gene TRBV7-2; TRBD1 aligns across 7 bases. CDR1 and CDR2 from the germline V gene are SGHTA and FQGNSA. J lost 5 bases, V lost 3 bases, and 6 bases had no gene match. The CDR3 runs 14 residues. The CDR3 DNA is TGTGCCAGCAGCTTCTTCGACAGGGCTGAGACCCAGTACTTC. This gives the protein CASSFFDRAETQYF.

Only a few counts were recorded for this clone. CDR3 amino acids: CASSQDTGSSYEQYF. CDR3 in DNA: TGTGCCAGCAGCCAAGATACCGGGTCCAGCTACGAGCAGTACTTC. The chain joins TRBV4-2 to TRBJ2-7, with no clear D. The CDR3 covers 15 residues. V lost 0 bases and J 3 bases, leaving 12 bases between the germline ends. Germline values: CDR1 LGHNA, CDR2 YNFKEQ.

The chain has TRBV5-1 and TRBJ1-3, with D tentatively TRBD1 (5 bases). Germline CDR1 SGHRS, CDR2 YFSETQ. V was clipped by 4 bases and J by 4 bases, with 15 bases between them. The CDR3 has 15 amino acids. The CDR3 is CASSQRAGPGNTIYF. The CDR3 bases are TGCGCCAGCAGCCAGCGGGCAGGGCCCGGAAACACCATATATTTT. Looking up the rest from reference TRBV5-1 and TRBJ1-3 gives the full variable domain: KAGVTQTPRYLIKTRGQQVTLSCSPISGHRSVSWYQQTPGQGLQFLFEYFSETQRNKGNFPGRFSGRQFSNSRSEMNVSTLELGDSALYLCASSQRAGPGNTIYFGEGSWLTVV.

This rearrangement joins TRBV28 to TRBJ1-5; 7 bases map to TRBD1. The trim removed 4 bases at V and 6 bases at J, leaving 6 bases unmatched. Per the germline V gene, CDR1 is MDHEN and CDR2 is SYDVKM. This CDR3 contains 14 residues. The CDR3 nucleotides read TGTGCCAGCAGTTCGCCCGGGACAGTTCAGCCCCAGCATTTT. Translated, it gives CASSSPGTVQPQHF.

The chain carries TRBV19 and TRBJ2-7; 9 bases fit TRBD2. Germline V CDR1 and CDR2: LNHDA, SQIVND (reference sequence). J gave up 4 bases and V 6 bases, and 7 bases lay outside the gene matches. The CDR3 runs 14 residues. The CDR3 sequence: CASRPSGLAYEQYF. The CDR3 DNA is TGTGCCAGTAGGCCCTCGGGACTAGCTTACGAGCAGTACTTC. Supplemented by reference TRBV19 and TRBJ2-7, the full variable domain reads DGGITQSPKYLFRKEGQNVTLSCEQNLNHDAMYWYRQDPGQGLRLIYYSQIVNDFQKGDIAEGYSVSREKKESFPLTVTSAQKNPTAFYLCASRPSGLAYEQYFGPGTRLTVT.

V usage is TRBV2 and J usage is TRBJ2-2; a possible D gene is TRBD1 (6 bases). CDR3 size: 16 residues. The V gene's germline CDR1 is SNHLY and CDR2 FYNNEI. V lost 6 bases and J 0 bases, leaving 14 bases between the germline ends. The CDR3 loop reads CASSDSGQSNTGELFF. The CDR3 coding sequence is TGTGCCAGCAGCGATAGTGGACAGTCGAACACCGGGGAGCTGTTTTTT.

This chain joins TRBV19 and TRBJ2-7; 10 nucleotides match TRBD2. CDR1 and CDR2 from the germline V gene are LNHDA and SQIVND (reference sequence). J gave up 7 bases and V 2 bases, and 17 bases lay outside the gene matches. The CDR3 has 18 amino acids. DNA for the CDR3: TGTGCCAGTAGTATATCTGTCTCGGGACTAGCGAGTTTCGGAGAGCAGTACTTC. Translating gives CASSISVSGLASFGEQYF. Full variable domain (rest looked up from reference TRBV19 and TRBJ2-7): DGGITQSPKYLFRKEGQNVTLSCEQNLNHDAMYWYRQDPGQGLRLIYYSQIVNDFQKGDIAEGYSVSREKKESFPLTVTSAQKNPTAFYLCASSISVSGLASFGEQYFGPGTRLTVT.

This clone was seen a handful of times. The chain recombines TRBV6-9 with TRBJ1-5; tentative D call: TRBD1 (5 bases). The CDR3 sequence is 14 residues long. V lost 8 bases and J 1 base, leaving 12 bases between the germline ends. Germline values: CDR1 MNHGY, CDR2 SVAAGI. CDR3 nucleotide sequence: TGTGCCAGCCATAGACAGCCAAGCAATCAGCCCCAGCATTTT. Translation gives CASHRQPSNQPQHF.

The chain carries TRBV6-1 and TRBJ1-2; TRBD1 is a possible D gene (6 bases). The V gene's germline CDR1 is MNHNS and CDR2 SASEGT. V was shortened by 4 bases and J by 3 bases, with 18 bases between the two germline ends. The CDR3 sequence is 16 residues long. The CDR3 region has the DNA TGTGCCAGCAGTGGGACCCCTTCGGGGGGCGACTATGGCTACACCTTC. This encodes CASSGTPSGGDYGYTF.

In this sample, this clone turned up a few times. The CDR3 DNA is TGTGCCAGCAGTGAATTCAGCGGGGGGACCTACAATGAGCAGTTCTTC. Amino acids: CASSEFSGGTYNEQFF. The chain recombines TRBV6-1 with TRBJ2-1; TRBD2 agrees at 9 bases. The CDR3 has 16 residues. Per germline, CDR1 MNHNS and CDR2 SASEGT. Trimming cost V 2 bases and J 2 bases; bases outside gene matches: 4.

The chain recombines TRBV18 with TRBJ1-1; the D is unclear. The CDR3 spans 12 residues. V gave up 6 bases and J gave up 6 bases, with 11 bases separating them. Germline CDR1 and CDR2: KGHSH and LQKENI. The CDR3 DNA reads TGTGCCAGCTCCGAAGGGAGCGCTGAAGCTTTCTTT. Its translation: CASSEGSAEAFF.

The table lists this clone with a count of one. This chain links TRBV9 with TRBJ2-1; possibly TRBD2 for D (6 bases). CDR3 size: 15 residues. Germline CDR1 is SGDLS and CDR2 is YYNGEE. Trimming removed 4 bases from V and 6 bases from J, with 17 bases in between. The CDR3 bases are TGTGCCAGCAGCCTTACTAGCTACGGTGTCAATGAGCAGTTCTTC. Its translation: CASSLTSYGVNEQFF.

The chain links TRBV2 to TRBJ1-5, with a tentative D call TRBD1 (6 bases). Germline V gives CDR1 SNHLY, CDR2 FYNNEI. The V and J ends lost 4 bases and 3 bases respectively, with 10 bases between them. The CDR3 is 14 residues long. The CDR3 coding sequence is TGTGCCAGCAGTGTTGACAGGCACAATCAGCCCCAGCATTTT. Encoded protein: CASSVDRHNQPQHF. Full variable domain (missing parts from reference TRBV2 and TRBJ1-5): EPEVTQTPSHQVTQMGQEVILRCVPISNHLYFYWYRQILGQKVEFLVSFYNNEISEKSEIFDDQFSVERPDGSNFTLKIRSTKLEDSAMYFCASSVDRHNQPQHFGDGTRLSIL.

The chain employs TRBV30 and TRBJ2-7; perhaps TRBD2 as D (6 bases). This CDR3 is built from 11 residues. Looked up from germline, CDR1 is GTSNPN and CDR2 is SVGIG (reference sequence). V was trimmed by 7 bases and J by 4 bases, leaving 11 bases between them. CDR3 loop: CASDGGYEQYV. The CDR3 coding sequence is TGTGCCTCCGATGGGGGGTACGAGCAGTACGTC.

The rearrangement joins TRBV28 to TRBJ2-4; TRBD1 is a possible D gene (5 bases). The CDR3 spans 17 residues. CDR1 is MDHEN and CDR2 is SYDVKM in the germline V gene. Trimming removed 2 bases at V and 3 bases at J, with 17 bases between. CDR3 coding DNA: TGTGCCAGCAGTTTAGGTGGTGTGGGGCGCATCAAAAACATTCAGTACTTC. Its protein product is CASSLGGVGRIKNIQYF.

The genes are TRBV2 and TRBJ2-7; possibly TRBD2 for D (6 bases). Germline CDR1 SNHLY, CDR2 FYNNEI. The CDR3 has 11 amino acids. V was clipped by 6 bases and J by 12 bases, with 15 bases between them. The CDR3 DNA reads as TGTGCCAGCAGGGACTACCTCGGCGGGTACTTC. Amino acids: CASRDYLGGYF.

Remarks on this clone: Given the absence of the conserved phenylalanine or tryptophan at the CDR3 end, a read error is likely. V is TRBV11-2 and J is TRBJ1-1; D is perhaps TRBD1 (5 bases). Germline CDR1 is SGHAT and CDR2 is FQNNGV. The CDR3 extends over 15 amino acids. V was shortened by 3 bases and J by 3 bases, with 14 bases between the two germline ends. As DNA, the CDR3 is TGTGCCAGCAGCTTGTCGACAGAGTGGGACACTGAAGCTTTCCTT. Translating gives CASSLSTEWDTEAFL.

This chain connects TRBV6-1 to TRBJ1-1; D is uncertain. The germline gives CDR1 MNHNS, CDR2 SASEGT. The CDR3 contains 14 residues. Trimming took off 2 bases at V and 5 bases at J, with 12 bases between the two ends. CDR3 region: CASSEIGQSTEAFF. DNA for the CDR3: TGTGCCAGCAGTGAAATTGGCCAGTCGACTGAAGCTTTCTTT.

V is TRBV7-9 and J is TRBJ2-5; a possible D gene is TRBD1 (6 bases). V lost 4 bases and J 1 base, leaving 16 bases between the germline ends. The CDR3 is 16 residues long. Germline values: CDR1 SEHNR, CDR2 FQNEAQ (reference sequence). For the CDR3, the DNA is TGTGCCAGCAGCTCACGGGACACACGGCCCCAAGAGACCCAGTACTTC. Its translation is CASSSRDTRPQETQYF.

The V call is TRBV2, the J call TRBJ1-3; TRBD1 agrees at 9 bases. The CDR3 totals 20 residues. Trimming removed 7 bases from V and 1 base from J; junction bases left unmatched: 20. Germline V CDR1 and CDR2: SNHLY, FYNNEI. The CDR3 nucleotides are TGTGCCAGCACCCCGGGACAGGGATTCAACCTCCGGGTATCTGGAAACACCATATATTTT. Residues: CASTPGQGFNLRVSGNTIYF.

This rearrangement joins TRBV6-1 to TRBJ2-1; maybe TRBD2 (6 bases). Germline CDR1 and CDR2: MNHNS and SASEGT. This CDR3 region has 13 residues. V gave up 10 bases and J gave up 10 bases, with 20 bases separating them. CDR3 coding DNA: TGTGCCACCTCCCGGGACTCGAAAGGGGAGCAGTTCTTC. This gives the protein CATSRDSKGEQFF.

The CDR3, as DNA: TGCGCCAGCAGCGTGCTAGCGGTACAAGAGACCCAGTACTTC. This encodes CASSVLAVQETQYF. The gene calls are TRBV5-1 and TRBJ2-5; 7 bases fit TRBD2. V gave up 4 bases and J gave up 2 bases; unmatched junction bases: 5. From germline, CDR1 is SGHRS and CDR2 YFSETQ. The CDR3 has 14 residues.

This clone came up a few times. The V gene is TRBV5-1, the J gene TRBJ2-2; TRBD1 matches 8 bases. The CDR3 is made up of 14 amino acids. CDR1 is SGHRS, CDR2 YFSETQ, per germline. V shed 4 bases, J shed 5 bases, and the junction held 4 bases outside the gene matches. The CDR3 loop is CASSVDRGTGELFF. The CDR3 DNA is TGCGCCAGCAGCGTCGACAGGGGAACCGGGGAGCTGTTTTTT.